One and the same sample provided the 10 T cell receptor beta chains below, sequenced in a study of monozygotic twins with inflammatory bowel disease. TCRdb re-called the 5' RACE reads and shows each CDR3 protein once, DNA omitted. This sample's clone table lists 70,000 to 95,000 distinct CDR3 sequences. The material sequenced was blood. Receptors originate from a human donor with ulcerative colitis or Crohn's disease, or a healthy co-twin of an affected twin (not recorded which).

V usage is TRBV9 and J usage is TRBJ1-2. The CDR3 has 15 amino acids. Per the germline V gene, CDR1 is SGDLS and CDR2 is YYNGEE. The CDR3 loop is CASSGEGLTNYGYTF. Filled out from reference TRBV9 and TRBJ1-2, the complete variable domain reads DSGVTQTPKHLITATGQRVTLRCSPRSGDLSVYWYQQSLDQGLQFLIQYYNGEERAKGNILERFSAQQFPDLHSELNLSSLELGDSALYFCASSGEGLTNYGYTFGSGTRLTVV.

This chain links TRBV4-1 with TRBJ1-4; there is no DNA to check the TCRdb D call of TRBD1. Germline CDR1 reads MGHRA; CDR2 reads YSYEKL. CDR3 size: 15 residues. The CDR3 spells CASSQTGTANEKLFF.

This chain joins TRBV12-5 and TRBJ2-1. This CDR3 is built from 19 residues. Germline lookup yields CDR1 LGHNT and CDR2 FRNRAP. The CDR3 sequence is CASGPRWAGRNSSYNEQFF.

V gene TRBV20-1 combines with J gene TRBJ1-5. The germline gives CDR1 DFQATT, CDR2 SNEGSKA (reference sequence). CDR3 length equals 14 residues. CDR3 sequence reads: CSARVGGSNQPQHF.

J is TRBJ1-1 and V is TRBV5-6; absent DNA, TCRdb's TRBD1 call cannot be checked. CDR3 length equals 17 residues. Germline CDR1 is SGHDT and CDR2 is YYEEEE. The CDR3 protein is CASSTGQGLSLWTEAFF.

V gene TRBV6-4 combines with J gene TRBJ2-1; as DNA is missing, the TRBD1 call by TCRdb cannot be tested. This CDR3 region has 20 residues. CDR1 and CDR2 (germline): MRHNA, SNTAGT. The CDR3 sequence is CASSDSNRDRRNELWNEQFF.

V gene TRBV24-1 combines with J gene TRBJ2-1; absent DNA, TCRdb's TRBD2 call cannot be checked. CDR1 is KGHDR, CDR2 SFDVKD, per germline. The CDR3 spans 16 residues. The chain's CDR3 is CATSDPGLAGDNEQFF.

The chain combines TRBV5-1 with TRBJ2-7. The germline V gene has CDR1 SGHRS and CDR2 YFSETQ. This CDR3 region has 13 residues. CDR3 sequence: CASSLEVSYEQYF.

The J gene is TRBJ1-1, the V gene TRBV20-1; absent DNA, TCRdb's TRBD1 call cannot be checked. The CDR3 covers 14 residues. Germline CDR1 reads DFQATT; CDR2 reads SNEGSKA (reference sequence). The CDR3 spells CSARNRVMNTEAFF.

This chain uses TRBV3-1 with TRBJ1-1; checking the TCRdb D call of TRBD1 is not possible without DNA. The CDR3 totals 17 residues. CDR1 and CDR2 (germline): LGHDT, YNNKEL (reference sequence). CDR3 region: CASSPWTGRGMNTEAFF.